These 30 T cell receptor beta chains came from one sample sequenced in a study of control samples from healthy donors and cancer patients. This table comes from immunoSEQ multiplex PCR, and its TCRdb copy is limited to in-frame clones, with some not included. The sample consists of approximately 70,000 clones, 83% of them appearing once. Sequenced: blood. The source of these receptors is a man in his fifties or sixties in good health.

This chain links TRBV7-2 with TRBJ2-3; 7 bases line up with TRBD2. Germline V CDR1 and CDR2: SGHTA, FQGNSA. This CDR3 has 15 amino acids. V shed 5 bases and J 0 bases; nucleotides not matched to a gene: 5. The CDR3 protein is CASSSSGGSTDTQYF. The CDR3 bases are TGTGCCAGCAGCAGCTCGGGGGGAAGCACAGATACGCAGTATTTT.

The rearrangement joins TRBV7-8 to TRBJ2-4; D might be TRBD1 (7 bases). The germline CDR1 and CDR2 sequences are SGHVS and FQNEAQ. The CDR3 loop spans 19 amino acids. The ends were cut back, 1 base at V and 0 bases at J, with 19 bases in the middle. DNA for the CDR3: TGTGCCAGCAGCTTAGACCCGAGACAGGGAGGCTCAGCCAAAAACATTCAGTACTTC. This codes for CASSLDPRQGGSAKNIQYF.

This clone was picked up a small number of times. This chain connects TRBV6-2 or TRBV6-3 to TRBJ1-5, with a weak D call TRBD1 (6 bases). Trimming cost V 2 bases and J 6 bases, with 11 bases left between them. This CDR3 is 14 amino acids long. From germline, CDR1 is MNHEY and CDR2 SVGEGT. This chain's CDR3 is CASSYMGASQPQHF. CDR3 sequence (DNA): TGTGCCAGCAGTTACATGGGGGCTTCTCAGCCCCAGCATTTT.

CDR3 nucleotide sequence: TGTGCCTGGACCGTGGGAGGAGAAGCTTTCTTT. This translates into CAWTVGGEAFF. The chain couples TRBV30 to TRBJ1-1; D is ambiguous. V lost 4 bases, J lost 8 bases, and 11 bases lay in between. CDR1 GTSNPN and CDR2 SVGIG come from the germline V gene (reference sequence). This CDR3 spans 11 amino acids.

The chain links TRBV2 to TRBJ1-5, with D perhaps TRBD1 (6 bases). The CDR3 is 14 amino acids. Germline loops: CDR1 SNHLY, CDR2 FYNNEI. Trimming pared 6 bases from V and 7 bases from J, leaving 16 bases between. CDR3 protein: CASSAGVGNQPQHF. Written as DNA, the CDR3 is TGTGCCAGCAGCGCAGGGGTTGGTAACCAGCCCCAGCATTTT. Full variable domain (outside the CDR3, taken from reference TRBV2 and TRBJ1-5): EPEVTQTPSHQVTQMGQEVILRCVPISNHLYFYWYRQILGQKVEFLVSFYNNEISEKSEIFDDQFSVERPDGSNFTLKIRSTKLEDSAMYFCASSAGVGNQPQHFGDGTRLSIL.

This clone was observed a few times. The chain combines TRBV2 with TRBJ1-5; no firm D call. Germline V lookup: CDR1 SNHLY, CDR2 FYNNEI. The V end was cut by 6 bases, the J end by 4 bases, with 16 bases between. The CDR3 length is 15 residues. DNA for the CDR3: TGTGCCAGCAGCCTAGTTGACGCCCTTAATCAGCCCCAGCATTTT. Protein product: CASSLVDALNQPQHF.

The rearrangement links TRBV5-8 to TRBJ1-5, with D perhaps TRBD1 (5 bases). This CDR3 has 17 residues. V lost 5 bases and J 3 bases, leaving 21 bases between the germline ends. Germline values: CDR1 SGHTS, CDR2 YDEGEE. The CDR3 sequence is CASSSTSSGRANQPQHF. The CDR3 DNA reads TGTGCCAGCAGTTCCACCTCTTCGGGACGTGCCAATCAGCCCCAGCATTTT.

This clone was detected only a few times. This chain joins TRBV13 and TRBJ2-7; 9 nucleotides agree with TRBD1. Unmatched junction bases numbered 6, after V lost 4 bases and J lost 5 bases. This CDR3 contains 14 residues. Per the germline V gene, CDR1 is PRHDT and CDR2 is FYEKMQ (reference sequence). The CDR3 nucleotides are TGTGCCAGCAGCTCCGGGACAGGGATCAACGAGCAGTACTTC. Its protein product is CASSSGTGINEQYF.

The CDR3 region is CASSPSYLGDSVGEKLFF. Written as DNA, the CDR3 is TGTGCCAGCAGCCCATCTTATTTAGGGGACAGTGTCGGTGAAAAACTGTTTTTT. The J gene is TRBJ1-4, the V gene TRBV7-2, with 7 bases aligning to TRBD1. The CDR3 spans 18 residues. The germline CDR1 and CDR2 sequences are SGHTA and FQGNSA. The V and J ends lost 5 bases and 7 bases, in that order; junction bases with no gene match: 19. The variable domain in full, completed from reference TRBV7-2 and TRBJ1-4, reads GAGVSQSPSNKVTEKGKDVELRCDPISGHTALYWYRQSLGQGLEFLIYFQGNSAPDKSGLPSDRFSAERTGGSVSTLTIQRTQQEDSAVYLCASSPSYLGDSVGEKLFFGSGTQLSVL.

This clone was seen once. This chain connects TRBV18 to TRBJ2-3, with 8 bases matching TRBD1. CDR3 length: 15 amino acids. CDR1 and CDR2 from the germline V gene are KGHSH and LQKENI. Trimming took 5 bases from V and 1 from J; bases not matched to a gene: 5. In DNA, the CDR3 is TGTGCCAGCTCAGGGGGACAGGCCGGCACAGATACGCAGTATTTT. Protein product: CASSGGQAGTDTQYF.

This clone was seen more than once but under ten times. J is TRBJ1-2 and V is TRBV19; 8 bases are shared with TRBD1. The CDR3 consists of 15 residues. J lost 7 bases, V lost 5 bases, and 12 bases had no gene match. Germline assignment: CDR1 LNHDA and CDR2 SQIVND (reference sequence). CDR3 loop: CASSSPGGLFGGYTF. For the CDR3, the DNA is TGTGCCAGTAGTTCACCAGGGGGCCTCTTTGGTGGCTACACCTTC.

The V and J genes are TRBV24-1 and TRBJ2-3; tentatively, D is TRBD1 (5 bases). The germline gives CDR1 KGHDR, CDR2 SFDVKD. The CDR3 covers 14 residues. Trimming left V 9 bases short and J 4 bases short, with 16 bases between. CDR3 sequence (DNA): TGTGCCACCGTTTTGGGGCCGAGTCCAGATACGCAGTATTTT. This translates into CATVLGPSPDTQYF.

This clone appeared once. The rearrangement uses TRBV27 and TRBJ2-1, with 10 bases that match TRBD2. CDR3 length equals 16 residues. Germline values: CDR1 MNHEY, CDR2 SMNVEV (reference sequence). V shed 0 bases, J shed 6 bases, and the junction held 5 bases outside the gene matches. As DNA, the CDR3 is TGTGCCAGCAGTTTATCGCAAGCGGGAGGGTTCAATGAGCAGTTCTTC. Protein sequence: CASSLSQAGGFNEQFF.

The chain combines TRBV27 with TRBJ2-5; D possibly corresponds to TRBD1 (6 bases). V lost 5 bases to trimming and J lost 7 bases, with 26 bases between them. CDR1 MNHEY and CDR2 SMNVEV come from the germline V gene (reference sequence). There are 17 residues in the CDR3. The DNA for the CDR3 is TGTGCCAGCAGTCCCCGCCCCTCGGGACACAGCAACGGGACCCAGTACTTC. Protein sequence: CASSPRPSGHSNGTQYF.

This rearrangement joins TRBV7-2 to TRBJ1-4; 10 bases map to TRBD1. J was trimmed by 6 bases and V by 1 base; bases with no gene match: 8. The CDR3 contains 17 residues. From germline, CDR1 is SGHTA and CDR2 FQGNSA. The CDR3 nucleotides are TGTGCCAGCAGCTTAGGTTTATCGACAGGGGGCTATGAAAAACTGTTTTTT. Amino acid sequence: CASSLGLSTGGYEKLFF.

The chain employs TRBV3-1 (or the pseudogene TRBV3-2) and TRBJ2-1; D remains ambiguous. Trimming cost V 0 bases and J 5 bases, with 5 bases left between them. CDR1 LGHDT and CDR2 YNNKEL come from the germline V gene (reference sequence). The CDR3 contains 13 residues. The CDR3 region has the DNA TGTGCCAGCAGCCAAGATGGTCACAATGAGCAGTTCTTC. Encoded protein: CASSQDGHNEQFF.

The chain couples TRBV6-2 or TRBV6-3 to TRBJ2-6; D perhaps matches TRBD2 (6 bases). Germline V gives CDR1 MNHEY, CDR2 SVGEGT. This CDR3 spans 15 amino acids. V lost 5 bases and J 0 bases, leaving 8 bases between the germline ends. In nucleotides, the CDR3 is TGTGCCAGCAGTAGGAGGGGCTCTGGGGCCAACGTCCTGACTTTC. Residues: CASSRRGSGANVLTF.

The V call is TRBV4-2, the J call TRBJ2-2, with unresolved D. Trimming cost V 4 bases and J 1 base, with 7 bases left between them. The CDR3 length is 14 residues. The V gene's germline CDR1 is LGHNA and CDR2 YNFKEQ. The CDR3 sequence is CASSPSGNTGELFF. The CDR3 bases are TGTGCCAGCAGCCCCTCGGGGAACACCGGGGAGCTGTTTTTT.

V gene TRBV5-4 combines with J gene TRBJ2-2; 7 nucleotides match TRBD1. The CDR3 sequence is 14 residues long. From germline, CDR1 is SGHNT and CDR2 YYREEE (reference sequence). Trimming at V came to 4 bases and at J to 4 bases, leaving 4 bases not matched to a gene. Here the CDR3 reads CASSRTGRTGELFF. The CDR3 DNA reads as TGTGCCAGCAGCCGGACAGGTCGCACCGGGGAGCTGTTTTTT.

This clone was seen more than once but under ten times. The chain is built from TRBV28 and TRBJ2-7; TRBD2 agrees at 8 bases. This CDR3 spans 15 amino acids. Looked up from germline, CDR1 is MDHEN and CDR2 is SYDVKM. The J segment lost 2 bases and the V segment lost 4 bases, leaving 7 bases of the junction unmatched. In DNA, the CDR3 is TGTGCCAGCAGTTGGTACGGAGCGGGAGCCTACGAGCAGTACTTC. Translated: CASSWYGAGAYEQYF.

The rearrangement uses TRBV9 and TRBJ2-7; no clear D gene. Germline CDR1 reads SGDLS; CDR2 reads YYNGEE. The CDR3 is 14 residues long. Trimming stripped 4 bases from V and 6 bases from J, with 17 bases between. The CDR3 reads CASSPRPPEGEQYF. The CDR3 DNA is TGTGCCAGCAGCCCAAGACCTCCTGAAGGCGAGCAGTACTTC.

The chain links TRBV19 to TRBJ1-2; a possible D gene is TRBD1 (5 bases). The CDR3 is made up of 15 amino acids. Looked up from germline, CDR1 is LNHDA and CDR2 is SQIVND (reference sequence). The ends were cut back, 5 bases at V and 4 bases at J, with 17 bases in the middle. CDR3 DNA: TGTGCCAGTAGTGGAGACAGATCTCGTAGCTATGGCTACACCTTC. Translated, it gives CASSGDRSRSYGYTF.

The chain couples TRBV29-1 to TRBJ1-5; 8 bases match TRBD1. The CDR3 has 13 amino acids. J was trimmed by 5 bases and V by 7 bases; bases with no gene match: 7. Germline V gives CDR1 SQVTM, CDR2 ANQGSEA. This chain's CDR3 is CSAQDREHQPQHF. The DNA of the CDR3 is TGCAGCGCTCAGGACAGGGAGCATCAGCCCCAGCATTTT.

The sample holds one count of this clone. V and J are TRBV7-2 and TRBJ1-1, with no clear D. The CDR3 runs to 13 residues. Between the trimmed V and J ends, which lost 5 bases and 3 bases, there was a span of 10 bases. CDR1 is SGHTA and CDR2 is FQGNSA in the germline V gene. The CDR3: CASSRGLDTEAFF. CDR3 in DNA: TGTGCCAGCAGCCGAGGATTAGACACTGAAGCTTTCTTT.

V gene TRBV10-1 combines with J gene TRBJ2-6; 9 nucleotides match TRBD1. CDR3 length: 18 residues. Trimming removed 8 bases from V and 2 bases from J; junction bases left unmatched: 13. The germline gives CDR1 WNHNN, CDR2 SYGVQD (reference sequence). Written as DNA, the CDR3 is TGCGCCAGCGGACACTGGACAGGGGAGTATGCTGGGGCCAACGTCCTGACTTTC. As protein: CASGHWTGEYAGANVLTF.

A single count supports this clone. This chain connects TRBV28 to TRBJ2-7; no definite D call. CDR3 length: 14 residues. CDR1 MDHEN and CDR2 SYDVKM come from the germline V gene. Trimming took 5 bases from V and 7 from J, leaving 18 bases between them. CDR3 region: CASSLQNWKEEQYF. CDR3 coding DNA: TGTGCCAGCAGTCTACAAAATTGGAAGGAGGAGCAGTACTTC. Together with reference TRBV28 and TRBJ2-7, the CDR3 gives the full variable domain: DVKVTQSSRYLVKRTGEKVFLECVQDMDHENMFWYRQDPGLGLRLIYFSYDVKMKEKGDIPEGYSVSREKKERFSLILESASTNQTSMYLCASSLQNWKEEQYFGPGTRLTVT.

This chain connects TRBV3-1 (or the pseudogene TRBV3-2) to TRBJ2-1; D is possibly TRBD1 (6 bases). The CDR3 covers 12 residues. V gave up 5 bases and J gave up 10 bases, with 12 bases separating them. Germline V gene data show CDR1 as LGHDT and CDR2 as YNNKEL (reference sequence). The CDR3: CASSAPGTEQFF. The CDR3 DNA sequence: TGTGCCAGCAGCGCCCCCGGGACAGAGCAGTTCTTC.

This chain uses TRBV19 with TRBJ2-2, with TRBD2 matching over 9 bases. V was clipped by 10 bases and J by 4 bases; unmatched bases: 10. The CDR3 extends over 15 amino acids. Germline CDR1 reads LNHDA; CDR2 reads SQIVND (reference sequence). The DNA of the CDR3 is TGTGCCACCAAGGAGAGTAGCGGGAGCACCGGGGAGCTGTTTTTT. Its translation is CATKESSGSTGELFF.

V gene TRBV7-8 combines with J gene TRBJ2-7, with TRBD1 identical over 10 bases. Germline CDR1 SGHVS, CDR2 FQNEAQ. This CDR3 is 16 amino acids long. The V segment lost 1 base and the J segment 4 bases; nucleotides outside the gene matches: 7. CDR3 nucleotides: TGTGCCAGCAGCTTAGAGCATGGACAGGGGGGATACGAGCAGTACTTC. This encodes CASSLEHGQGGYEQYF.

This clone was recorded only once. The gene calls are TRBV28 and TRBJ1-2; unclear D gene. The CDR3 consists of 10 residues. Germline V gene lookup returns CDR1 MDHEN and CDR2 SYDVKM. Trimming removed 6 bases from V and 8 bases from J, with 7 bases in between. CDR3 nucleotides: TGTGCCAGCAGCAGCAGGGGCTACACCTTC. This encodes CASSSRGYTF.